This T cell receptor beta chain was identified in a study of CD8 T cells in ankylosing spondylitis. Whole-study results and caveats: Clones linked to the disease showed a CD8+ phenotype. They occurred at relatively low frequencies in peripheral blood. Within ankylosing spondylitis blood, a TCR beta motif made up of eight highly homologous variants appeared to be characteristic. Matched synovial fluid from ankylosing spondylitis patients was reported to be enriched for disease-linked clones.

This clonotype was picked up a small number of times. Its antigen is currently unknown. Quantitative 5'-RACE was performed with molecular barcodes, and it yielded the TCR beta libraries. TCRdb re-called the 5' RACE reads with MiXCR, one entry per CDR3 protein. The sample gives 50,000 to 75,000 distinct CDR3 sequences, 6.2% of which show up once; about 5% is in the top ten. The sequenced material came from synovial fluid, either unsorted or a sorted T cell fraction (not recorded which). The receptor comes from a male donor with ankylosing spondylitis.

The CDR3 DNA follows: TGCAGTGCTAGAAGTGGCGCCCTCGAGACCCAGTACTTC. It codes for CSARSGALETQYF. The chain combines TRBV20-1 with TRBJ2-5; D is uncertain. The CDR3 length is 13 residues. Germline CDR1 DFQATT, CDR2 SNEGSKA (reference sequence). Trimming took off 2 bases at V and 5 bases at J, with 12 bases between the two ends.